This TCR beta chain was identified in a study of molecular identifiers for immune sequencing clone quantification (dated by TCRdb to 2016 to 2019). Turning to the overall study: In a replicate experiment, RNA from around 18,000 or 91,000 naive CD8 T cells was split into five aliquots, four of which were sequenced. This methods study benchmarked molecular-identifier clustering-based TCR repertoire sequencing (MIDCIRS) and TCR RNA copy counting, using CD8 T cells to do so.

Library method: PCR. Sequencing was carried out with an Illumina HiSeq 4000. Bulk TCR libraries were prepared as previously described, using TCR primers listed in Table S5. The Qiagen AllPrep DNA/RNA kit was used to purify total RNA. Before analysis, reads from multiple sequencing runs of one library were combined. As for the authors' bioinformatics: Reads were retained only if the reads had an exact TCR constant sequence, and the retained reads were trimmed to 150 nt and grouped according to their 12-nt molecular barcodes. Within each barcode group, reads were sub-clustered at a 15% Levenshtein threshold, and quality-weighted consensus sequences were built per RNA molecule. Non-functional sequences were removed, as were lower-count sequences one edit away from another. Barcode sub-clusters with fewer than 20% of the maximum read count were removed, based on fitting two negative binomial distributions. TCRdb reprocessing: public reads trimmed at Q25 with fastp, clones called with MiXCR, in-frame beta chains kept. Here each entry gathers all rows of one CDR3 protein and keeps the most common genes and DNA. The V and J calls shown here were made by TCRdb, not taken from the authors' results. Here the sample has roughly 320,000 distinct CDR3 sequences; roughly 23% occur a single time. Clones ranked in the top ten supply more than 0.8% of the sample.

Results and caveats for the whole study, not just this receptor: Modeling estimated roughly 3.2 recovered TCR RNA copies per cell, compared with approximately 9.5 by digital PCR, which implies 30% to 35% capture efficiency. The naive libraries included spiked-in Jurkat TCR RNA (more than nine copies' worth), and this Jurkat TCR RNA is not part of the donor repertoire. When barcode sub-clustering was left out, chimeric consensus sequences inflated TCR diversity, with chimeras reaching as high as 47%. Even against a background of some 1 million naive CD8 T cells, spiked-in Jurkat TCR RNA amounting to a single cell's worth was reported to be detectable. The sizes of highly expanded clones could end up underestimated when identical TCR molecules share a barcode. In CMV-specific effector cells, clones with more than 20 RNA copies contained over 97% of molecules, whereas in naive cells such clones contained under 1% of molecules.

Naive CD8 T cell libraries were made from roughly 18,000 to 920,000 sorted cells using 10%, 30% or 50% of purified RNA. On a BD FACSAria II, naive CD8 T cells were FACS-sorted as CD8+CD4-CCR7+CD45RA+ and collected into RLT Plus buffer. Ten to eleven TCR copies' worth of Jurkat RNA were spiked into roughly 20,000-1,000,000 naive CD8 T cell samples to test detection sensitivity. CD8 T cells were enriched with RosetteSep CD8+ T Cell Enrichment Cocktail and Ficoll-Paque, followed by ACK red cell lysis. CDR1 and CDR2 (KGHDR, SFDVKD) derive from the germline V gene. V and J lose 2 bases and 3 bases, and a span of 4 bases separates them. From its cysteine to its phenylalanine, the CDR3 spans 13 amino acids. The DNA shown is the 39-base CDR3, in frame from base 1. In its sample, this clonotype was seen many times. Its antigen is currently not known. Base quality data are lacking; no much larger clone is found one base away.

The TCR comes from a human donor in good health. Some libraries in this study had Jurkat cell RNA spiked in. The specimen was naive CD8+ T cells from blood, with Jurkat cell RNA spiked in. Per the publication, the cell subset or site label means: FACS-sorted CD8+CD4-CCR7+CD45RA+ naive T cells. The V and J segments used are TRBV24-1 and TRBJ1-5; too little of a D gene remains to name it. The CDR3 region has the sequence CATSDWTNQPQHF. The nucleotide sequence reads TGTGCCACCAGTGATTGGACCAATCAGCCCCAGCATTTT.